One and the same sample provided the 10 T cell receptor beta chains below, sequenced in a study of graft-versus-host responses after intestinal transplantation. Which antigens these TCRs recognize remains unknown. Sequencing was performed with immunoSEQ multiplex PCR; in TCRdb, only in-frame clones are kept and a portion is missing. The table has 80,000 to 100,000 clones, roughly 92% seen once. The specimen comprised unstimulated CD4+ T cells sorted from spleen or lymph node cells, sampled before intestinal transplant. These receptor sequences come from a human donor who received an intestinal transplant.

The chain joins TRBV7-9 to TRBJ1-3; no firm D call. This CDR3 spans 13 amino acids. Trimming took 5 bases from V and 0 from J, leaving 5 bases between them. CDR1 and CDR2 from the germline V gene are SEHNR and FQNEAQ (reference sequence). CDR3 in DNA: TGTGCCAGCAGCCCCCTCTCTGGAAACACCATATATTTT. Amino acids: CASSPLSGNTIYF.

The rearrangement joins TRBV10-3 to TRBJ2-7; D might be TRBD2 (6 bases). Germline V gene sequence: CDR1 ENHRY, CDR2 SYGVKD. V was cut by 0 bases and J by 2 bases, with 17 bases left in between. The CDR3 length is 17 residues. CDR3 region: CAISESGLLYNTYEQYF. In DNA, the CDR3 is TGTGCCATCAGTGAGTCGGGACTCCTGTACAATACCTACGAGCAGTACTTC.

The chain couples TRBV4-2 to TRBJ2-7, with D uncertain. Germline CDR1 and CDR2: LGHNA and YNFKEQ. This CDR3 contains 13 residues. The V end was cut by 1 base, the J end by 4 bases, with 8 bases between. CDR3 DNA sequence: TGTGCCAGCAGCCAAGGGCAGGCTTACGAGCAGTACTTC. Its protein is CASSQGQAYEQYF.

The CDR3 sequence: CASSPGGGKKETQYF. The CDR3 DNA reads TGTGCCAGCAGCCCGGGCGGGGGGAAAAAAGAGACCCAGTACTTC. This sequence joins TRBV7-9 and TRBJ2-5; TRBD2 aligns across 8 bases. The CDR3 sequence is 15 residues long. Germline V gives CDR1 SEHNR, CDR2 FQNEAQ (reference sequence). The J segment lost 3 bases and the V segment lost 5 bases, leaving 8 bases of the junction unmatched.

This clone has just a few counts. The chain links TRBV6-5 to TRBJ2-2; D gene uncertain. The CDR3 consists of 15 residues. Germline loops: CDR1 MNHEY, CDR2 SVGAGI. V shed 2 bases and J shed 2 bases, with 9 bases lying between them. The CDR3 DNA is TGTGCCAGCAGTTACGATCTAGTTAACACCGGGGAGCTGTTTTTT. As protein: CASSYDLVNTGELFF.

The V call is TRBV7-2, the J call TRBJ1-2; D ambiguous. The CDR3 length is 14 residues. Looked up from germline, CDR1 is SGHTA and CDR2 is FQGNSA. V shed 5 bases and J shed 4 bases, with 14 bases lying between them. DNA for the CDR3: TGTGCCAGCAGCGAAGGAGGTTCGGTCTATGGCTACACCTTC. It codes for CASSEGGSVYGYTF.

This chain links TRBV28 with TRBJ2-7; D remains unclear. The germline V gene has CDR1 MDHEN and CDR2 SYDVKM. The CDR3 is 13 residues long. V lost 3 bases to trimming and J lost 2 bases, with 8 bases between them. CDR3: CASSLNLAYEQYF. DNA for the CDR3: TGTGCCAGCAGTTTGAACTTAGCCTACGAGCAGTACTTC.

CDR3 in amino acids: CASSAAGTGWGSPLHF. Here the CDR3 DNA reads TGTGCCAGCAGTGCGGCTGGGACAGGATGGGGTTCACCCCTCCACTTT. V and J are TRBV7-2 and TRBJ1-6, with 8 positions matching TRBD1. The ends lost 6 bases at V and 9 bases at J; junction bases unmatched: 13. The germline V gene encodes CDR1 SGHTA and CDR2 FQGNSA. The length of the CDR3 is 16 residues.

The chain employs TRBV10-3 and TRBJ2-7; 8 bases line up with TRBD2. Germline V lookup: CDR1 ENHRY, CDR2 SYGVKD. V was clipped by 4 bases and J by 3 bases; unmatched bases: 5. The CDR3 spans 14 residues. Here the CDR3 reads CAISVNSGDYEQYF. CDR3 DNA: TGTGCCATCAGTGTTAATAGCGGGGACTACGAGCAGTACTTC.

This clone was picked up a small number of times. The chain couples TRBV19 to TRBJ1-5; 9 bases are shared with TRBD1. Germline CDR1 LNHDA, CDR2 SQIVND (reference sequence). Trimming removed 5 bases from V and 15 bases from J; junction bases left unmatched: 14. The length of the CDR3 is 14 residues. The CDR3 loop reads CASSVDRGASQSHF. The CDR3 DNA sequence: TGTGCCAGTAGTGTGGACAGGGGAGCCTCCCAGTCGCATTTT.